Following are 25 T cell receptor beta chains from one sample sequenced in a study of OX40 agonist ivuxolimab in advanced cancers. Only in-frame clones appear in the TCRdb table, and some are missing; sequencing was by immunoSEQ multiplex PCR. The sample contains roughly 67,000 clones, 84% of which appear only once. This sample comprised CD4+ or CD8+ T cells sorted from blood, obtained in a trial of the OX40 agonist ivuxolimab. These receptors were taken from an adult with an advanced solid tumor such as melanoma, head and neck, liver or kidney cancer.

The chain is built from TRBV28 and TRBJ2-5; D is perhaps TRBD1 or TRBD2 (5 bases each). The CDR3 has 15 amino acids. Germline assignment: CDR1 MDHEN and CDR2 SYDVKM. With 7 bases removed from V and 5 bases from J, the gap between germline ends came to 20 bases. CDR3 in amino acids: CASKSARDRGETQYF. In DNA form, the CDR3 reads TGTGCCAGCAAATCCGCGCGCGACAGAGGGGAGACCCAGTACTTC.

The CDR3 region is CASSLISGISSYNEQFF. The CDR3 DNA reads TGTGCCAGCAGCTTAATCTCGGGGATTTCTTCCTACAATGAGCAGTTCTTC. This chain links TRBV7-3 with TRBJ2-1, with D possibly TRBD2 on 5 matching bases. CDR3 length: 17 amino acids. Germline V lookup: CDR1 SGHTA, CDR2 FQGTGA. The V end was cut by 1 base, the J end by 1 base, with 14 bases between. Using reference TRBV7-3 and TRBJ2-1 for the parts outside the CDR3, the full variable domain is GAGVSQTPSNKVTEKGKYVELRCDPISGHTALYWYRQSLGQGPEFLIYFQGTGAADDSGLPNDRFFAVRPEGSVSTLKIQRTERGDSAVYLCASSLISGISSYNEQFFGPGTRLTVL.

The gene calls are TRBV27 and TRBJ2-7; D perhaps matches TRBD1 (6 bases). Germline values: CDR1 MNHEY, CDR2 SMNVEV (reference sequence). Trimming stripped 5 bases from V and 1 base from J, with 12 bases between. This CDR3 has 14 residues. The CDR3 coding sequence is TGTGCCAGCAGTCTCTACAGGGCTTCCTACGAGCAGTACTTC. Protein sequence: CASSLYRASYEQYF.

The V and J genes are TRBV11-2 and TRBJ2-7, with a weak D call TRBD1 (5 bases). Trimming cost V 6 bases and J 5 bases, with 17 bases left between them. The CDR3 runs 14 residues. Germline values: CDR1 SGHAT, CDR2 FQNNGV. CDR3 sequence: CASRRPGKHDEQYF. Written as DNA, the CDR3 is TGTGCCAGCAGACGACCAGGGAAGCATGACGAGCAGTACTTC.

In this sample, this clone turned up a few times. V gene TRBV6-1 combines with J gene TRBJ2-7; no firm D call. Trimming took 2 bases from V and 0 from J, leaving 14 bases between them. CDR1 and CDR2 from the germline V gene are MNHNS and SASEGT. The length of the CDR3 is 16 residues. The CDR3 bases are TGTGCCAGCAGTGAAATCCACTTTTCGAGCTCCTACGAGCAGTACTTC. Translated, it gives CASSEIHFSSSYEQYF.

In regard to this clone: A read error may produce the germline difference seen at one junction end. The rearrangement joins TRBV2 to TRBJ1-2; 12 bases fit TRBD1. CDR3 length: 17 amino acids. CDR1 SNHLY and CDR2 FYNNEI come from the germline V gene. CDR3: CASSEGTGGAFSYGYTF. CDR3 coding DNA: TGTGCCAGCAGCGAAGGGACAGGGGGCGCATTTAGCTATGGCTACACCTTC.

V gene TRBV28 combines with J gene TRBJ1-1, with 10 bases lining up with TRBD1. Germline CDR1 MDHEN, CDR2 SYDVKM. J was trimmed by 0 bases and V by 3 bases; bases with no gene match: 10. The CDR3 is 18 residues long. The CDR3 loop reads CASSFIPGTGAMNTEAFF. The CDR3 DNA reads TGTGCCAGCAGTTTCATCCCCGGGACAGGGGCGATGAACACTGAAGCTTTCTTT.

In its sample, this clone was seen many times. The V call is TRBV11-2, the J call TRBJ2-1; no clear D. From germline, CDR1 is SGHAT and CDR2 FQNNGV. The CDR3 extends over 15 amino acids. V gave up 1 base and J gave up 0 bases, with 7 bases separating them. In nucleotides, the CDR3 is TGTGCCAGCAGCTTAGCACCAAGCTCCTACAATGAGCAGTTCTTC. Its protein is CASSLAPSSYNEQFF.

J is TRBJ2-7 and V is TRBV18; D gene unclear. Looked up from germline, CDR1 is KGHSH and CDR2 is LQKENI. V lost 3 bases, J lost 1 base, and 16 bases lay in between. The CDR3 has 16 residues. CDR3 loop: CASSPSGSTASYEQYF. The CDR3 DNA follows: TGTGCCAGCTCACCCTCCGGGTCTACAGCTTCCTACGAGCAGTACTTC.

This clone appeared a single time. The rearrangement links TRBV9 to TRBJ2-2; 11 nucleotides match TRBD2. Germline trimming cut 1 base from V and 4 bases from J; bases unmatched to any gene: 12. Germline V gives CDR1 SGDLS, CDR2 YYNGEE. This CDR3 spans 19 amino acids. The CDR3 nucleotides read TGTGCCAGCAGCGTATCCCTAGCGGGAGGCCTACGGGGCACCGGGGAGCTGTTTTTT. Translating it yields CASSVSLAGGLRGTGELFF.

This chain uses TRBV28 with TRBJ2-2; maybe TRBD2 (6 bases). This CDR3 has 13 residues. Germline CDR1 is MDHEN and CDR2 is SYDVKM. Deletions cut 10 bases from V and 4 bases from J, with 13 bases between. The CDR3 coding sequence is TGTGCCACCTCAAGGGACTCCACCGGGGAGCTGTTTTTT. It yields the protein CATSRDSTGELFF.

The gene calls are TRBV9 and TRBJ1-3; TRBD1 matches at 7 bases. Germline lookup yields CDR1 SGDLS and CDR2 YYNGEE. V was pared by 5 bases and J by 0 bases, with 5 bases of the junction left unmatched. The CDR3 runs 15 residues. CDR3 sequence reads: CASSPTGNSGNTIYF. In DNA form, the CDR3 reads TGTGCCAGCAGTCCGACAGGGAACTCTGGAAACACCATATATTTT.

V gene TRBV10-1 combines with J gene TRBJ1-2; D gene unclear. This CDR3 has 12 amino acids. V dropped 3 bases and J dropped 8 bases, with 10 bases sitting between them. CDR1 and CDR2 (germline): WNHNN, SYGVQD (reference sequence). DNA of the CDR3: TGCGCCAGCAGTGACTCGGGCTACGGCTACACCTTC. Its protein is CASSDSGYGYTF.

About this clone itself: An end of the junction differs from the germline gene, which may be a read error. The J gene is TRBJ2-1, the V gene TRBV29-1, with TRBD2 matching 7 bases. Germline CDR1 and CDR2: SQVTM and ANQGSEA. This CDR3 is 14 amino acids long. CDR3 nucleotides: TGCAGCGTAGAAGTCGCGGGAGAAATCGATGAGCAGTTCTTC. Translated: CSVEVAGEIDEQFF.

J is TRBJ2-7 and V is TRBV11-3; 9 bases match TRBD2. The germline gives CDR1 SGHNT, CDR2 YENEEA. CDR3 length: 13 residues. J gave up 4 bases and V 3 bases, and 1 base lay outside the gene matches. In DNA form, the CDR3 reads TGTGCCAGCAGCTTGGGACTAGCATACGAGCAGTACTTC. It yields the protein CASSLGLAYEQYF.

The chain is built from TRBV21-1 and TRBJ2-7; the D call TRBD1 from the table was never checked on the DNA. TRBV21-1 is a pseudogene segment. This CDR3 comprises 13 residues. Here the CDR3 reads CASSKGDSYEQYF. The CDR3 region has the DNA TGTGCCAGCAGCAAAGGGGACAGCTACGAGCAGTACTTC.

V gene TRBV5-1 combines with J gene TRBJ2-5, with 7 bases identical to TRBD2. Germline trimming cut 7 bases from V and 4 bases from J; bases unmatched to any gene: 13. CDR3 length equals 15 residues. Per the germline V gene, CDR1 is SGHRS and CDR2 is YFSETQ. CDR3: CASSSLGGSGETQYF. CDR3 bases: TGCGCCAGCTCCTCTTTGGGCGGGAGTGGAGAGACCCAGTACTTC. The whole variable domain, filled in from reference TRBV5-1 and TRBJ2-5, reads KAGVTQTPRYLIKTRGQQVTLSCSPISGHRSVSWYQQTPGQGLQFLFEYFSETQRNKGNFPGRFSGRQFSNSRSEMNVSTLELGDSALYLCASSSLGGSGETQYFGPGTRLLVL.

Ten or more counts support this clone. This chain uses TRBV10-3 with TRBJ2-1, with TRBD2 matching 11 bases. The CDR3 totals 16 residues. V was clipped by 3 bases and J by 3 bases; unmatched bases: 4. Germline CDR1 is ENHRY and CDR2 is SYGVKD. CDR3 in amino acids: CAISETSGSGYNEQFF. For the CDR3, the DNA is TGTGCCATCAGTGAAACTAGCGGGAGTGGCTACAATGAGCAGTTCTTC.

This clone was counted only a few times. The chain links TRBV28 to TRBJ1-5; TRBD1 might be the D (6 bases). The CDR3 runs 14 residues. Looked up from germline, CDR1 is MDHEN and CDR2 is SYDVKM. V lost 5 bases and J 2 bases, leaving 10 bases between the germline ends. In DNA form, the CDR3 reads TGTGCCAGCAGTCCAGGGGAGGGCAATCAGCCCCAGCATTTT. As protein: CASSPGEGNQPQHF.

The chain recombines TRBV2 with TRBJ2-7; D perhaps matches TRBD2 (5 bases). Germline V lookup: CDR1 SNHLY, CDR2 FYNNEI. The CDR3 is made up of 21 amino acids. The germline V and J ends were trimmed by 6 bases and 0 bases, with 33 bases remaining between them. The CDR3 coding sequence is TGTGCCAGCAGGGGCACGCGTGGCCCAAGTGGTAGCGTAACTACCTCCTACGAGCAGTACTTC. Translating gives CASRGTRGPSGSVTTSYEQYF.

The V gene is TRBV11-3, the J gene TRBJ2-1; TRBD2 is a possible D gene (5 bases). CDR3 length: 16 residues. The V and J ends lost 5 bases and 0 bases respectively, with 14 bases between them. From germline, CDR1 is SGHNT and CDR2 YENEEA. Written as DNA, the CDR3 is TGTGCCAGCAGCCCTCCCGGAGGTCTCTCCTACAATGAGCAGTTCTTC. Protein sequence: CASSPPGGLSYNEQFF.

The V call is TRBV11-2, the J call TRBJ2-1, with D possibly matching TRBD2 (6 bases). The CDR3 covers 16 residues. The germline V and J ends were trimmed by 3 bases and 0 bases, with 12 bases remaining between them. CDR1 and CDR2 from the germline V gene are SGHAT and FQNNGV. The chain's CDR3 is CASSFGTARSYNEQFF. In DNA form, the CDR3 reads TGTGCCAGCAGCTTTGGGACTGCCCGCTCCTACAATGAGCAGTTCTTC.

This rearrangement joins TRBV28 to TRBJ1-1; D uncertain. The CDR3 spans 11 residues. Trimming removed 6 bases at V and 10 bases at J, with 12 bases between. The germline gives CDR1 MDHEN, CDR2 SYDVKM. Here the CDR3 DNA reads TGTGCCAGCAGCCTTTTCCCGAGAGCTTTCTTT. Translating gives CASSLFPRAFF.

To note about this clone: Sequence at one end of the junction differs from germline and may be a read error. The rearrangement joins TRBV5-3 to TRBJ1-5; D may be TRBD1 (5 bases). TRBV5-3 is filed as an ORF, its function uncertain. The CDR3 is 13 amino acids. The CDR3, as DNA: TGTGCCAGCAGCTTGGGACGGGATCAGCCCCAGCATTTT. It is translated as CASSLGRDQPQHF.

The V and J genes are TRBV18 and TRBJ2-7; D perhaps matches TRBD1 (6 bases). V gave up 0 bases and J gave up 3 bases, with 12 bases separating them. Germline values: CDR1 KGHSH, CDR2 LQKENI. CDR3 length: 15 residues. The CDR3 is CASSPPTAGDYEQYF. In DNA form, the CDR3 reads TGTGCCAGCTCACCACCGACGGCAGGGGACTACGAGCAGTACTTC. Supplemented by reference TRBV18 and TRBJ2-7, the full variable domain reads NAGVMQNPRHLVRRRGQEARLRCSPMKGHSHVYWYRQLPEEGLKFMVYLQKENIIDESGMPKERFSAEFPKEGPSILRIQQVVRGDSAAYFCASSPPTAGDYEQYFGPGTRLTVT.